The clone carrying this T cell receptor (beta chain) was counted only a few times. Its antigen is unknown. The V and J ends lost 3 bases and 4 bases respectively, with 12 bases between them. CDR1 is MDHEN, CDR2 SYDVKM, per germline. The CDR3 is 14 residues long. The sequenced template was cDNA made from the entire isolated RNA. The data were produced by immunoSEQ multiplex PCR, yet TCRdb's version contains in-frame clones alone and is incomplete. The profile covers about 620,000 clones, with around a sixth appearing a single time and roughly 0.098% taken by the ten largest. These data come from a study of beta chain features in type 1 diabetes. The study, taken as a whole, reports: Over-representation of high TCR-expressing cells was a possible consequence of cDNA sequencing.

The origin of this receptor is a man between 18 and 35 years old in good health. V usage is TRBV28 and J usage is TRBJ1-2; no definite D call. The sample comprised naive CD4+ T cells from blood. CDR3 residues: CASSFGPDSYGYTF. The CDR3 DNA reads TGTGCCAGCAGTTTTGGGCCGGACTCCTATGGCTACACCTTC.